This entry concerns a single TCR beta chain. This clone was detected only a few times. What antigen it recognizes has not been identified. No clone much larger than this one lies a single base away; base qualities are absent. The sample is drawn from a study of cytomegalovirus exposure and HLA in healthy donors (TCRdb year 2017). Some background on the complete study: In an earlier analysis of 587 of the donors, approximately 300 Gb of sequence data and some 120 million unique TCR beta sequences from roughly 200 million T cells were reported. An early release covering roughly 580 HLA-typed donors comprised 250 to 350 gigabases of sequencing data and tens of millions of unique TCR sequences. Among the roughly 370 genotyped donors, under 90% belonged to the genetic ancestry cluster associated with self-reported Caucasian donors. The aim of the study was to test whether cataloging public T cell receptors could identify signatures of past pathogen exposure. The T cell repertoires of several hundred subjects were profiled by immunosequencing and related to cytomegalovirus serostatus. A separate validation cohort of about 110 different subjects was used in addition to the approximately 700-subject first cohort. To predict cytomegalovirus infection status, the study brought together high-throughput TCR immunosequencing, statistical association of individual TCRs with disease status, and machine learning. A later analysis re-examined previously published TCR beta repertoires from over 500 donors and added high-resolution HLA genotyping to investigate patterns of TCR occurrence. Rather than drawing on any new phenotypic data, the later analysis identified candidate immune exposures from TCR beta sequences and the way those sequences occurred across donors. To decide whether each TCR beta V gene segment behaved as functional or pseudogenic, an earlier analysis of nearly 600 of the donors relied on high-throughput TCR beta sequencing. Donor age, sex, ethnicity and CMV serostatus were compiled alongside the repertoire data. Genome-wide SNP genotypes for about 55% of the 666 donors were used in a later genetic analysis, which treated that subset as a discovery cohort. All discovery cohort repertoires had been generated using a single sequencing platform. HLA typing included class I and class II loci at four-digit resolution. The number of typed donors differed by locus: about 629-640 for A, B, C, DRB1 and DQB1; 522 for DQA1; about 600 for DPA1; and some 450 for DPB1. Several DR-DQ haplotypes were treated as single units for association and clustering because of strong linkage in the cohort. Across about 370 genotyped donors of the cohort, an average of 235,054 unique TCR beta nucleotide sequences per donor were sequenced, and about a sixth of those sequences were non-productive.

The cohort comprised 670 or so healthy bone marrow donors. All cohort members were sampled while nominally healthy, although unrecorded immune exposures were likely present. The donor was CMV seropositive and was included in the group of around 300 seropositive cohort members. Each donor provided a peripheral blood sample, and peripheral blood mononuclear cells were used for TCR beta sequencing. Genomic DNA extraction from the blood cell samples was performed with the Qiagen DNeasy Blood Extraction Kit. CDR1 is given as KGHSH and CDR2 as LQKENI, both from the germline V gene. Germline trimming: 4 bases from V, 6 bases from J; junction bases outside gene matches: 9. CDR3 length: 16 amino acids, cysteine to phenylalanine. Only the CDR3 region is kept as DNA, spanning 48 bases read in frame from base 1. Libraries were prepared through the immunoSEQ multiplex PCR assay. The multiplex PCR relied on a mix of 60 forward primers for TCR Vbeta segments and 13 reverse primers for TCR Jbeta segments. The CDR3 region of rearranged TCR beta genes was amplified from genomic DNA with a multiplex PCR assay. The amplified TCR beta libraries were sequenced on the Illumina HiSeq System as 87-base-pair reads. As for how the authors treated the data: Across the 670 or so repertoires, a later analysis counted some 80 million unique TCR beta chains, roughly 11 million of which were shared by at least two donors. A nearest-neighbor algorithm error-corrected the raw reads and collapsed the reads into unique sequences, merging closely related sequences to remove PCR and sequencing errors. To assign V, D and J gene segments, CDR3 sequences were aligned to IMGT reference sequences. For a sequence to be retained, at least a six-nucleotide match to both a V gene segment and a J gene segment was required. Rearrangements were classified as productive when the CDR3 lacked stop codons and remained in frame with V and J, and all other rearrangements were classified as non-productive. Following IMGT convention, CDR3 was defined as the stretch from the second conserved V-encoded cysteine to the conserved J-encoded phenylalanine. Sequences without an unambiguous match to a single V gene segment were excluded from the earlier analysis of about 640 of the donors. In an earlier analysis of around 600 of the donors, V segments were called functional above 56.7% productive rearrangements and were called segregating when the between-donor standard deviation exceeded 5%. A statistical classification framework was built to diagnose cytomegalovirus status from the catalog of TCR beta chain sequences. In a later analysis, TCR nucleotide sequences were compared against IMGT/GENE-DB human TR gene sequences so that V and J genes could be assigned. A later analysis assigned CDR3 sequences and most-parsimonious VDJ recombination scenarios with the TCRdist pipeline. In a later analysis, each TCR beta chain was defined by its CDR3 amino acid sequence together with its V-gene family, and reads without a unique V-gene family were excluded. A later analysis removed several hundred highly shared, low-generation-probability nucleotide sequences to deal with suspected cross-contamination and a sequencing artifact. In a later analysis, a clonal expansion index was calculated for each public chain from normalized within-repertoire ranks of inferred template counts. Generation probabilities in a later analysis came from a VDJ recombination model fitted to out-of-frame rearrangements, and those results were checked against IGoR. In a later analysis, TCR-TCR, TCR-HLA and TCR-CMV co-occurrence was scored with hypergeometric tests, and a repertoire-size bias correction was applied to TCR pairs. To estimate false discovery rates, a later analysis permuted the HLA or CMV assignments 20 times. In a later analysis, co-occurring TCRs were grouped using DBSCAN, and TCRdist sequence similarity was added for clustering within HLA-allele-positive subsets. Repertoires with fewer than 30,000 or more than 120,000 public chains, plus five repertoires with anomalous nucleotide sharing, were excluded from co-occurrence clustering. Sourced from immuneACCESS, this table was stored by TCRdb with only in-frame sequences that have V and J called. A share of the clones is absent; for the studies checked, an unresolved V gene accounts for under half, and the remainder has no known explanation. From that table come the V and J calls and clone size; the DNA was used to work out D and trimming. The sample records approximately 160,000 clones, 64% of which are singletons. Under 3% of the sample belongs to the ten largest clones.

Overall study outcomes, separate from this receptor: A cluster of highly shared sequence variants was judged likely to represent a technical artifact of the sequencing pipeline. At a false discovery rate of 0.05, a later analysis linked 16,951 TCR beta sequences to specific HLA alleles. When HLA alleles, especially DR and DQ, strongly co-occurred, attributing TCR associations to individual alleles was difficult. Roughly uniform sequencing depth across donors was assumed in presence/absence analyses, although this assumption may not hold. Broadly in line with IMGT annotations, most TCR beta V segments showed up in productive rearrangements about 87% or about 30% of the time in an earlier analysis of about 500 of the donors. Most CMV-associated TCR beta chains appeared to be HLA-restricted in a later analysis, and the HLA associations seemed to be driven largely by CMV exposure. In a later analysis, HLA-associated TCR beta chains showed more clonal expansion and lower generation probabilities than non-associated chains that were equally common. In this cohort, only TCR beta chains were sequenced, and detectable features were limited by the absence of alpha or paired-chain data. Correlated functional status among segregating V segments might reflect linkage disequilibrium, but an unknown experimental factor could not be ruled out. The authors suggested that the approach could potentially be extended to other disease states and immunological phenotypes. Because HLA typing was unavailable for some donors at each locus, only the typed subset was used in association tests. The only immune exposure information available for the cohort was CMV serostatus. A total of around 150 TCR beta chains were listed by the study as associated with cytomegalovirus. Some IMGT-functional V segments, including TRBV6-2 and TRBV6-3, could not be told apart with the 87-base-pair reads, so those segments were excluded. A further reported finding was that TCR beta sequences accurately predicted the HLA-A and HLA-B alleles for most subjects in the first cohort. The earlier analysis of almost 600 of the donors excluded some 15 rarely observed V segments, including chromosome 9 orphons, because counts were too low. Across donors, most TCR sequences were observed very rarely, whereas some public TCRs were present in many individuals. A later analysis reported that several top co-occurrence clusters appeared linked to parvovirus B19, influenza, CMV and Epstein-Barr virus. In a later genetic analysis, fewer N-insertions in productive TCRs were reported among donors in an Asian-associated ancestry cluster than the roughly 710-donor mean. In a later genetic analysis, a missense DCLRE1C variant was associated with V-gene and J-gene trimming of TCR beta chains, and the association was replicated in an independent cohort. The classifier was reported to diagnose cytomegalovirus status with high specificity and sensitivity in both the original cohort and the validation cohort. A few of the identified cytomegalovirus-associated TCR beta chains were confirmed in vitro to be specific for cytomegalovirus antigens. In a later analysis, TCR association rates were found to vary across HLA loci, with the most associated TCRs seen for DRB1 alleles and the fewest for HLA-C alleles.

This sequence was found in a woman aged 30 to 39 in good health and CMV-seropositive. The source material was PBMCs. The rearrangement joined TRBV18 to TRBJ1-4, and TRBD1 aligns with 9 junction nucleotides. The DNA sequence follows: TGTGCCAGCTCACGCGTTCCGGGACAGGGAGATGAAAAACTGTTTTTT. This gives the protein CASSRVPGQGDEKLFF.